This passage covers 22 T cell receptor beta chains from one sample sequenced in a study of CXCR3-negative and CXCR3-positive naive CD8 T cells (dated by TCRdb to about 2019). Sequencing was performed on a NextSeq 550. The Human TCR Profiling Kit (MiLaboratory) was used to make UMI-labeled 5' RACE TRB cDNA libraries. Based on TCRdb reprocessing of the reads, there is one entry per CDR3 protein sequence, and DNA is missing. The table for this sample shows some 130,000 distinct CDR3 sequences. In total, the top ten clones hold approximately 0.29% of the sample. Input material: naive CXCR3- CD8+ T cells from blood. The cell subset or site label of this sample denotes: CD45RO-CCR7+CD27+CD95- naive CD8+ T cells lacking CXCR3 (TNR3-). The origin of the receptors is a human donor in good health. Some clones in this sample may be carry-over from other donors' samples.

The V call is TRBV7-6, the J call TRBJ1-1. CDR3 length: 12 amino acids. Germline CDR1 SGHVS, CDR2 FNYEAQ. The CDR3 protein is CASSPQGGEAFF.

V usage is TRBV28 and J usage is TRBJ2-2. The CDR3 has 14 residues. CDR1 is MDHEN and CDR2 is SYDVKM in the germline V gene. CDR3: CASSLIVYTGELFF.

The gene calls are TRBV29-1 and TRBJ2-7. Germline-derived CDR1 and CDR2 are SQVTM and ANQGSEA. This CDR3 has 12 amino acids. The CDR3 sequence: CSVVAETYEQYF.

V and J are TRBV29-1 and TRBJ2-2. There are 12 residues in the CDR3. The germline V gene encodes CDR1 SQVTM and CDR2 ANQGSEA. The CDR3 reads CSVAGVGGELFF.

CDR3 region: CASTSSTEAFF. V usage is TRBV7-9 and J usage is TRBJ1-1. From germline, CDR1 is SEHNR and CDR2 FQNEAQ (reference sequence). The CDR3 sequence is 11 residues long. Variable domain in full (rest from reference TRBV7-9 and TRBJ1-1): DTGVSQNPRHKITKRGQNVTFRCDPISEHNRLYWYRQTLGQGPEFLTYFQNEAQLEKSRLLSDRFSAERPKGSFSTLEIQRTEQGDSAMYLCASTSSTEAFFGQGTRLTVV.

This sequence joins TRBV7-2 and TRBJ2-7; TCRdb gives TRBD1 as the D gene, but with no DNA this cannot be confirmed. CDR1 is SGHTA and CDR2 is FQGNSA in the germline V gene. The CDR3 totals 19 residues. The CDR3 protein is CASSLDGTGTGLASYEQYF.

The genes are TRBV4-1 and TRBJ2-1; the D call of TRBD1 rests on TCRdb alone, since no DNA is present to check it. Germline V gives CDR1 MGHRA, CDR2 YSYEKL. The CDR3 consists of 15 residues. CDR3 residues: CASSQRGPSYNEQFF.

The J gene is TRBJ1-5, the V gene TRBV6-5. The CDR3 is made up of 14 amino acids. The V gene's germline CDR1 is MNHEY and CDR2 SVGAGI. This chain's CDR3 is CASKKQGLNQPQHF.

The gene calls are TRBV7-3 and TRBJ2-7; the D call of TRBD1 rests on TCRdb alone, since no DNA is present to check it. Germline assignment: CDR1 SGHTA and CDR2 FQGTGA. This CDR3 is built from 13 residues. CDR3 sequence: CASSPPENREQYF.

CDR3 residues: CASSVDWGAGSPLHF. J is TRBJ1-6 and V is TRBV9. The length of the CDR3 is 15 residues. The germline CDR1 and CDR2 sequences are SGDLS and YYNGEE.

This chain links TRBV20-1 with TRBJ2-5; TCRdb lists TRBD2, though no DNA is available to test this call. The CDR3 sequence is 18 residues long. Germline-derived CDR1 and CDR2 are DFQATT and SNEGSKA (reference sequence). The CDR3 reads CSAREERDSPGLQETQYF.

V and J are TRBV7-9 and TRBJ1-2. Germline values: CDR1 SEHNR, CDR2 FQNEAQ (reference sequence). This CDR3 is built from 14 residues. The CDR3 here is CASSLSGADYGYTF.

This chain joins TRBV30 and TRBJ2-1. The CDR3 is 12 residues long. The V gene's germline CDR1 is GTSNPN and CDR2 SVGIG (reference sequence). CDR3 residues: CAWSSPEGEQFF.

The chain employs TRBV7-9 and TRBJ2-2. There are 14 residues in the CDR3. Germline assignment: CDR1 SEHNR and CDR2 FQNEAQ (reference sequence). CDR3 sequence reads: CASTYGVNTGELFF.

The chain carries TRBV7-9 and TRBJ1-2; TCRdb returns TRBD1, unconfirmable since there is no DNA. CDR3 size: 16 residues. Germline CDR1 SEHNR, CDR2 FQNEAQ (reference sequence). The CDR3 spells CASSSSRTGVNYGYTF.

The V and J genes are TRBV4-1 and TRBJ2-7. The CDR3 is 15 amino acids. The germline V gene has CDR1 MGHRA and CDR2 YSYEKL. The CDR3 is CASSPLGANSYEQYF.

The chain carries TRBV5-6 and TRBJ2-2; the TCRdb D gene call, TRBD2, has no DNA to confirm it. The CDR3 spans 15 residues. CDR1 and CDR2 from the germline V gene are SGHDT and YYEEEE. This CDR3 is CASFILAANTGELFF.

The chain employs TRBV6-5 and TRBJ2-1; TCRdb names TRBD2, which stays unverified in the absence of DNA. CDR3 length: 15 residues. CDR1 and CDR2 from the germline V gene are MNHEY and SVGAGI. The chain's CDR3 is CASRLAGGAYNEQFF.

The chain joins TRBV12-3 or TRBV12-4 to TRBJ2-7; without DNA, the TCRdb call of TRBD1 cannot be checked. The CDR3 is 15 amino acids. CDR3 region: CASSPPGRGGYEQYF.

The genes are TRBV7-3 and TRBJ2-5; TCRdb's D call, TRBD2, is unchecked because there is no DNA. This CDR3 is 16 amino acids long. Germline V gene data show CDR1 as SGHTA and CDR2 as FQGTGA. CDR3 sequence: CASSMGLAGRGETQYF.

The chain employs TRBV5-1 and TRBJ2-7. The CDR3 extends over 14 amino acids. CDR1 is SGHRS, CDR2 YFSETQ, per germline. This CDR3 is CASSLGANSYEQYF.

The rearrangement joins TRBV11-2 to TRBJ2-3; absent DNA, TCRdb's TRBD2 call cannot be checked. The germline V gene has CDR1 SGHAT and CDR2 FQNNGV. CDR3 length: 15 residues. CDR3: CASSPGLAIWDTQYF.